Below are 32 T cell receptor beta chains sequenced from a single sample in a study of cytomegalovirus exposure and HLA in healthy donors. PCR primers comprised 60 Vbeta and 13 Jbeta primers. Produced via immunoSEQ multiplex PCR; TCRdb's table is partial and in-frame only. This repertoire shows 97,000 or so clones, 55% to 75% found once; its top ten account for 2% to 2.5%. The sample was PBMCs. All receptors derive from a man aged 50 to 60 in good health and CMV-seronegative.

The rearrangement joins TRBV6-1 to TRBJ1-5; TRBD1 matches 7 bases. The ends lost 8 bases at V and 7 bases at J; junction bases unmatched: 11. The germline V gene has CDR1 MNHNS and CDR2 SASEGT. The CDR3 consists of 14 residues. The CDR3 loop is CASYTTGSGQPQHF. The CDR3 DNA reads TGTGCCAGCTATACGACAGGGAGTGGCCAGCCCCAGCATTTT.

J is TRBJ1-6 and V is TRBV2; possible D gene TRBD1, 5 bases. This CDR3 is 15 amino acids long. Germline CDR1 reads SNHLY; CDR2 reads FYNNEI. V was clipped by 5 bases and J by 1 base, with 9 bases between them. The CDR3 region has the DNA TGTGCCAGCAGTAACAGGTGGTCCTATAATTCACCCCTCCACTTT. Residues: CASSNRWSYNSPLHF.

This clone was observed a single time. The chain links TRBV5-8 to TRBJ2-1; no clear D. The germline V gene encodes CDR1 SGHTS and CDR2 YDEGEE. V was trimmed by 4 bases and J by 11 bases, leaving 10 bases between them. CDR3 length equals 11 residues. The CDR3, as DNA: TGTGCCAGCAGCCCAGATTCGAAGCAGTTCTTC. Translation: CASSPDSKQFF.

This clone has only one observation. This rearrangement joins TRBV21-1 to TRBJ2-1; the DNA was not compared with TRBD1, the D call given in the table. TRBV21-1 is a pseudogene segment. The CDR3 runs 15 residues. This CDR3 reads CASSKERQGYNEQFF. The CDR3 region has the DNA TGTGCCAGCAGCAAAGAAAGACAGGGGTACAATGAGCAGTTCTTC.

The rearrangement links TRBV7-3 to TRBJ1-1; 7 nucleotides agree with TRBD1. Germline V gene lookup returns CDR1 SGHTA and CDR2 FQGTGA. Unmatched junction bases numbered 9, after V lost 2 bases and J lost 6 bases. This CDR3 region has 15 residues. CDR3 in amino acids: CASSLSTGVNAEAFF. The CDR3 DNA reads as TGTGCCAGCAGCTTATCAACAGGGGTTAACGCTGAAGCTTTCTTT.

This chain uses TRBV11-2 with TRBJ1-6; 8 nucleotides align to TRBD1. J was trimmed by 7 bases and V by 2 bases; bases with no gene match: 7. This CDR3 has 16 amino acids. Germline V gene lookup returns CDR1 SGHAT and CDR2 FQNNGV. Here the CDR3 reads CASSLWTGNWNSPLHF. The CDR3 DNA follows: TGTGCCAGCAGCTTATGGACAGGGAATTGGAATTCACCCCTCCACTTT.

V gene TRBV7-2 combines with J gene TRBJ2-5; D is undetermined. The V and J ends lost 1 base and 5 bases respectively, with 14 bases between them. CDR3 size: 15 residues. In germline, CDR1 is SGHTA, CDR2 FQGNSA. CDR3 sequence reads: CASSLVLGSMETQYF. The CDR3 nucleotides read TGTGCCAGCAGCTTAGTGTTAGGTAGCATGGAGACCCAGTACTTC.

The chain has TRBV19 and TRBJ1-2; 10 nucleotides agree with TRBD1. V was pared by 6 bases and J by 6 bases, with 10 bases of the junction left unmatched. Germline CDR1 and CDR2: LNHDA and SQIVND (reference sequence). The CDR3 has 15 amino acids. As DNA, the CDR3 is TGTGCCAGTAGCTTCTACCCGGACAGGGGGAATGGCTACACCTTC. Translating it yields CASSFYPDRGNGYTF.

This clone appeared a few times. The rearrangement uses TRBV10-2 and TRBJ2-2, with 11 positions matching TRBD2. Losses at the gene ends were 6 bases for V and 0 bases for J; bases not matched to a gene: 6. The germline V gene has CDR1 WSHSY and CDR2 SAAADI. The CDR3 spans 17 residues. The CDR3 here is CASRGLAAYANTGELFF. CDR3 DNA: TGCGCCAGCAGGGGACTAGCGGCGTACGCGAACACCGGGGAGCTGTTTTTT.

The chain uses TRBV30 and TRBJ1-3, with 9 nucleotides matching TRBD1. The CDR3 loop spans 14 amino acids. CDR1 is GTSNPN and CDR2 is SVGIG in the germline V gene (reference sequence). Losses at the gene ends were 2 bases for V and 3 bases for J; bases not matched to a gene: 2. The CDR3 nucleotides read TGTGCCTGGAGTCGGACAGGGGATGGAAACACCATATATTTT. This encodes CAWSRTGDGNTIYF.

The rearrangement links TRBV7-9 to TRBJ2-3; 10 bases match TRBD1. The V gene end was trimmed by 8 bases and the J gene end by 3 bases; junction bases not matched to a gene: 2. CDR3 length equals 13 residues. The germline V gene encodes CDR1 SEHNR and CDR2 FQNEAQ (reference sequence). CDR3 DNA: TGTGCCAGCCGGGACAGGGGAACAGATACGCAGTATTTT. The encoded protein is CASRDRGTDTQYF.

To note about this clone: One end of the junction fails to match germline, which may point to a read error. The chain joins TRBV19 to TRBJ1-3; D unresolved. The CDR3 is 14 amino acids. Germline CDR1 LNHDA, CDR2 SQIVND (reference sequence). The CDR3 bases are TGTGCCAGTATGGAGGGTTCTTCTGGAAACGCCATATATTTT. Amino acids: CASMEGSSGNAIYF.

Comment on this clone: The conserved final phenylalanine or tryptophan is absent from the CDR3, which likely points to a read error. The DNA is left out, because the CDR3 cannot be placed on it with certainty; the CDR3 is given as TCRdb lists it. This rearrangement joins TRBV6-6 to TRBJ2-7; the DNA was not used to check the table's D call, TRBD2. The CDR3 is 14 amino acids long, termini counted. Germline V lookup: CDR1 MNHNY, CDR2 SVGAGI (reference sequence). This CDR3 is CASSYSLSSGAPRG.

This chain uses TRBV27 with TRBJ2-3; possibly TRBD2 for D (6 bases). The CDR3 has 12 residues. V lost 5 bases to trimming and J lost 5 bases, with 8 bases between them. Germline lookup yields CDR1 MNHEY and CDR2 SMNVEV (reference sequence). DNA for the CDR3: TGTGCCAGCAGTCTTAGCGGAGATACGCAGTATTTT. Translated: CASSLSGDTQYF.

The chain is built from TRBV2 and TRBJ1-4; a weak D match, TRBD1 (6 bases). CDR1 is SNHLY, CDR2 FYNNEI, per germline. The CDR3 loop spans 12 amino acids. Trimming removed 5 bases at V and 10 bases at J, with 11 bases between. The CDR3 bases are TGTGCCAGCAGTAAAGAACAGGGAAAACTGTTTTTT. Translating it yields CASSKEQGKLFF.

The chain combines TRBV11-2 with TRBJ2-1; 16 positions agree with TRBD2. The CDR3 length is 16 residues. CDR1 and CDR2 from the germline V gene are SGHAT and FQNNGV. V trimming: 7 bases; J trimming: 6 bases; junction bases outside the gene matches: 6. The CDR3 DNA sequence: TGTGCCAGCATCCTGGGACTAGCGGGAGGGGGCAATGAGCAGTTCTTC. This codes for CASILGLAGGGNEQFF. The full variable domain, rest sourced from reference TRBV11-2 and TRBJ2-1, is EAGVAQSPRYKIIEKRQSVAFWCNPISGHATLYWYQQILGQGPKLLIQFQNNGVVDDSQLPKDRFSAERLKGVDSTLKIQPAKLEDSAVYLCASILGLAGGGNEQFFGPGTRLTVL.

This clone has only a few counts. The chain employs TRBV7-9 and TRBJ1-4; 7 bases match TRBD1. Germline lookup yields CDR1 SEHNR and CDR2 FQNEAQ (reference sequence). The V and J ends lost 6 bases and 7 bases, in that order; junction bases with no gene match: 14. This CDR3 is 16 amino acids long. Written as DNA, the CDR3 is TGTGCCAGCAGGCGCTCCTCCGGGACAGTCGCTGAAAAACTGTTTTTT. Protein: CASRRSSGTVAEKLFF.

The J gene is TRBJ1-5, the V gene TRBV5-6, with 9 bases fitting TRBD1. The CDR3 consists of 17 residues. Unmatched junction bases numbered 8, after V lost 4 bases and J lost 0 bases. Germline CDR1 is SGHDT and CDR2 is YYEEEE. The CDR3 here is CASSRRTGAYSNQPQHF. The CDR3 DNA sequence: TGTGCCAGCAGCCGTCGGACAGGGGCATATAGCAATCAGCCCCAGCATTTT.

The chain combines TRBV5-6 with TRBJ1-5; no reliable D call. The CDR3 runs 13 residues. Germline V gene lookup returns CDR1 SGHDT and CDR2 YYEEEE. Trimming stripped 0 bases from V and 6 bases from J, with 7 bases between. CDR3: CASSLGGSQPQHF. CDR3 DNA sequence: TGTGCCAGCAGCTTGGGAGGGAGTCAGCCCCAGCATTTT.

The chain is built from TRBV7-8 and TRBJ2-7, with 7 nucleotides matching TRBD1. V was pared by 2 bases and J by 0 bases, with 1 base of the junction left unmatched. The CDR3 length is 14 residues. CDR1 is SGHVS and CDR2 is FQNEAQ in the germline V gene. The CDR3 is CASSLRGRSYEQYF. Here the CDR3 DNA reads TGTGCCAGCAGCTTAAGGGGGCGCTCCTACGAGCAGTACTTC.

This clone was detected only a few times. This chain links TRBV6-6 with TRBJ1-1; 7 positions match TRBD1. The CDR3 consists of 14 residues. In germline, CDR1 is MNHNY, CDR2 SVGAGI (reference sequence). The ends lost 5 bases at V and 4 bases at J; junction bases unmatched: 7. The CDR3 reads CASSSDRVFTEAFF. CDR3 sequence (DNA): TGTGCCAGCAGTAGTGACAGGGTATTCACTGAAGCTTTCTTT.

This clone has only one observation. The J gene is TRBJ2-7, the V gene TRBV5-3; D is unclear. TRBV5-3 is assigned to the ORF class and has an uncertain function. CDR3 size: 15 residues. The germline V and J ends were trimmed by 8 bases and 2 bases, with 20 bases remaining between them. The CDR3: CARNGGSCPTYEQYF. The CDR3 DNA reads as TGTGCCAGGAATGGCGGTTCTTGTCCAACCTACGAGCAGTACTTC.

The chain has TRBV29-1 and TRBJ2-7, with 11 bases fitting TRBD1. The CDR3 runs 14 residues. V lost 5 bases and J lost 3; bases outside the gene matches: 6. In germline, CDR1 is SQVTM, CDR2 ANQGSEA. The CDR3 here is CSVTSGTGGYEQYF. CDR3 nucleotide sequence: TGCAGCGTTACATCCGGGACAGGGGGCTACGAGCAGTACTTC.

On this clone itself: Its ends do not fully match the called genes, so a read error is possible. The V and J genes are TRBV6-6 and TRBJ2-7; D unresolved. This CDR3 region has 13 residues. From germline, CDR1 is MNHNY and CDR2 SVGAGI (reference sequence). The CDR3 bases are TGTGCCAGCAATTACGACACGGCCTACGAGCAGTACTTC. Translating gives CASNYDTAYEQYF.

The chain recombines TRBV7-9 with TRBJ1-2; TRBD1 matches 9 bases. With V trimmed by 5 bases and J by 2 bases, 15 bases remained unmatched. Germline V CDR1 and CDR2: SEHNR, FQNEAQ (reference sequence). CDR3 length: 18 amino acids. The CDR3 DNA is TGTGCCAGCAGCAACGTCCGGACAGGGGACACGATCAACTATGGCTACACCTTC. The encoded protein is CASSNVRTGDTINYGYTF.

The chain links TRBV18 to TRBJ2-5; tentative D call: TRBD1 (6 bases). Matching the DNA end better, TRBJ2-7 makes the J call doubtful. The CDR3 consists of 14 residues. Germline CDR1 is KGHSH and CDR2 is LQKENI. The CDR3: CASSLTGQIYEQYF. For the CDR3, the DNA is TGTGCCAGCTCACTAACCGGACAGATCTACGAGCAGTACTTC.

This clone was seen only once. V gene TRBV10-2 combines with J gene TRBJ1-2; D remains ambiguous. The V gene's germline CDR1 is WSHSY and CDR2 SAAADI. This CDR3 has 12 amino acids. The V gene lost 2 bases and the J gene lost 5 bases, with 6 bases spanning the gap. CDR3 in amino acids: CASSEASYGYTF. CDR3 sequence (DNA): TGCGCCAGCAGTGAGGCGTCATATGGCTACACCTTC.

This chain joins TRBV19 and TRBJ1-4; perhaps TRBD1 as D (6 bases). V was shortened by 4 bases and J by 8 bases, with 11 bases between the two germline ends. Looked up from germline, CDR1 is LNHDA and CDR2 is SQIVND (reference sequence). CDR3 length: 13 amino acids. This CDR3 is CASSRGGFEKLFF. The CDR3 DNA sequence: TGTGCCAGTAGTAGAGGGGGATTCGAAAAACTGTTTTTT.

The CDR3 is CASSLWTDKSYEQYF. CDR3 DNA sequence: TGTGCCAGCTCACTATGGACAGATAAAAGCTACGAGCAGTACTTC. This chain links TRBV18 with TRBJ2-7, with D tentatively TRBD1 (6 bases). This CDR3 region has 15 residues. Germline CDR1 is KGHSH and CDR2 is LQKENI. Trimming stripped 4 bases from V and 3 bases from J, with 16 bases between. The full variable domain, its missing parts supplied by reference TRBV18 and TRBJ2-7, is NAGVMQNPRHLVRRRGQEARLRCSPMKGHSHVYWYRQLPEEGLKFMVYLQKENIIDESGMPKERFSAEFPKEGPSILRIQQVVRGDSAAYFCASSLWTDKSYEQYFGPGTRLTVT.

The chain combines TRBV9 with TRBJ2-3; no definite D call. The CDR3 extends over 13 amino acids. CDR1 and CDR2 (germline): SGDLS, YYNGEE. With 1 base removed from V and 2 bases from J, the gap between germline ends came to 5 bases. The CDR3 coding sequence is TGTGCCAGCAGCGTACAGATCACAGATACGCAGTATTTT. Translated, it gives CASSVQITDTQYF. The complete variable domain, with remaining parts taken from reference TRBV9 and TRBJ2-3, reads DSGVTQTPKHLITATGQRVTLRCSPRSGDLSVYWYQQSLDQGLQFLIQYYNGEERAKGNILERFSAQQFPDLHSELNLSSLELGDSALYFCASSVQITDTQYFGPGTRLTVL.

The CDR3: CASSRAGYPEAFF. In DNA form, the CDR3 reads TGCGCCAGCAGTCGGGCAGGGTATCCTGAAGCTTTCTTT. The chain couples TRBV23-1 to TRBJ1-1; maybe TRBD1 (5 bases). TRBV23-1 is known as an ORF, though its function is uncertain. The CDR3 consists of 13 residues. Trimming left V 4 bases short and J 6 bases short, with 12 bases between.

J is TRBJ2-1 and V is TRBV6-5; 8 nucleotides align to TRBD2. Looked up from germline, CDR1 is MNHEY and CDR2 is SVGAGI. Unmatched junction bases numbered 8, after V lost 7 bases and J lost 9 bases. CDR3 length: 13 residues. The CDR3 loop is CASTGGGSSEQFF. CDR3 nucleotide sequence: TGTGCCAGCACCGGGGGGGGGAGTAGTGAGCAGTTCTTC.